This T cell receptor beta chain was retrieved from a study of T-cell memory formation after mild COVID-19. Study details: Largely, TCR clusters stayed within a single donor. Broader study findings: Contracting clones from day 15 to 85 showed balanced CD4/CD8; later expanders favored CD4+. Mostly located in CM and EM were contracting CD4+ clones, with contracting CD8+ clones located in EMRA.

TCRdb re-called the 5' RACE reads through MiXCR, storing one row per CDR3 protein. The sample includes about 310,000 distinct CDR3 sequences, about 16% of them seen just once. On this clonotype itself: The antigen is unknown.

The CDR3 spans 14 residues. V gave up 1 base and J gave up 1 base, with 10 bases separating them. The germline gives CDR1 GTSNPN, CDR2 SVGIG (reference sequence). V usage is TRBV30 and J usage is TRBJ1-1; the D is unclear. The sequence came from a man between 18 and 29 years old who had mild COVID-19 (a few samples of this study predate the infection). Cell type and time point are not known. The sample taken for sequencing was PBMCs or a T cell subset sorted from them (not recorded which). In DNA, the CDR3 is TGTGCCTGGAGTGATGGAGGAAAGAACACTGAAGCTTTCTTT. This gives the protein CAWSDGGKNTEAFF.